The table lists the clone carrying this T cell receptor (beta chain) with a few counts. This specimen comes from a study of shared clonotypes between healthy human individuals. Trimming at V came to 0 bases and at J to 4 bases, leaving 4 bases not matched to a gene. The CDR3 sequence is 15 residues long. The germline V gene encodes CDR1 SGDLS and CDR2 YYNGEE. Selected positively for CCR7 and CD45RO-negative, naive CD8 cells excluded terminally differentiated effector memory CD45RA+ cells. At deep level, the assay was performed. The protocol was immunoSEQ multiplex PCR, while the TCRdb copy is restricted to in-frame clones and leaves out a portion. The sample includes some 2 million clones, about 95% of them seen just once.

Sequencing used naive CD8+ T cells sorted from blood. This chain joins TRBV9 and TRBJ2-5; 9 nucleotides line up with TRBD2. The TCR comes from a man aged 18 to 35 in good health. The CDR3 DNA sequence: TGTGCCAGCAGCGTAGAAGGACTAGCGCTAGAGACCCAGTACTTC. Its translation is CASSVEGLALETQYF.